This T cell receptor (beta chain) appears in the sequencing data of a study of human T cells and chemical hapten exposure. Time point specified: pre-sensitization, week 0. Noted treatment: therapeutic diphenylcyclopropenone sensitization with weekly scalp DPC. CDR3 length equals 14 residues. CDR1 and CDR2 from the germline V gene are ENHRY and SYGVKD. With 8 bases removed from V and 5 bases from J, the gap between germline ends came to 15 bases. For the library, individual cDNA molecules each received unique molecular identifiers. TCRdb called the RACE reads again in MiXCR, with one record for every CDR3 protein. The sample contains more than 300,000 distinct CDR3 sequences, 4.5% to 5.5% of which appear only once.

The input for sequencing was whole blood, taken in connection with sensitization to the hapten diphenylcyclopropenone (DPC). The V call is TRBV10-3, the J call TRBJ2-2; D remains unclear. This receptor was identified in a young woman with alopecia areata. Some clones in this sample may be carry-over from other donors' samples. In DNA form, the CDR3 reads TGTGCCATCGGATCTTGGGTTAGGACCGGGGAGCTGTTTTTT. It specifies CAIGSWVRTGELFF.